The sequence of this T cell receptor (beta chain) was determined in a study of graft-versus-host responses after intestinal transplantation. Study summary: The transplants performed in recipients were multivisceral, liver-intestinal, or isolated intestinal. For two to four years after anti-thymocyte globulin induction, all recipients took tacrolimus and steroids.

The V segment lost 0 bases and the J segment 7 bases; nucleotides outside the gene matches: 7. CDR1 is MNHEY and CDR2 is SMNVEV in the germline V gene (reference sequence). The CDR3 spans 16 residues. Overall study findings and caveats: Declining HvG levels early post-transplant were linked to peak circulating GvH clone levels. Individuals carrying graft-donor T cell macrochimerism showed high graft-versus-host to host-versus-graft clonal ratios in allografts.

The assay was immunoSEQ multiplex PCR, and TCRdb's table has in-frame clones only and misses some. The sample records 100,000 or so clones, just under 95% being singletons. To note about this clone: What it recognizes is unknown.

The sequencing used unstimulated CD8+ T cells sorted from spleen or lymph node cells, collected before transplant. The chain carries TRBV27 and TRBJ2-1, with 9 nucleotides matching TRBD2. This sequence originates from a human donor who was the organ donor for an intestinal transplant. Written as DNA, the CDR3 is TGTGCCAGCAGTTTATCAGCGGGAGGTCCCCCGAATGAGCAGTTCTTC. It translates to CASSLSAGGPPNEQFF.